This TCR beta chain comes out of a study of early T cells in non-severe SARS-CoV-2 infection. General study points: Matching against VDJdb likely underestimated virus-specific expansions, favoring anti-spike CD8.

Deletions cut 3 bases from V and 5 bases from J, with 17 bases between. Germline V CDR1 and CDR2: SGDLS, YYNGEE. The CDR3 consists of 15 residues. This clonotype was counted at least ten times. Its antigen is still unknown. TCRdb independently ran MiXCR on the 5' RACE reads; one entry per CDR3 protein. The table has 70,000 to 85,000 distinct CDR3 sequences, 9% to 13% seen once. Material for sequencing was whole blood. The clonotype comes from an adult who was a healthcare worker with PCR-confirmed SARS-CoV-2 infection or an uninfected control (not recorded which). The chain has TRBV9 and TRBJ2-5; either TRBD1 or TRBD2 may supply D (5 bases each). CDR3 sequence (DNA): TGTGCCAGCAGCGCCACCGGGACGCTGGGGGAGACCCAGTACTTC. Amino acids: CASSATGTLGETQYF. Full variable domain (missing parts from reference TRBV9 and TRBJ2-5): DSGVTQTPKHLITATGQRVTLRCSPRSGDLSVYWYQQSLDQGLQFLIQYYNGEERAKGNILERFSAQQFPDLHSELNLSSLELGDSALYFCASSATGTLGETQYFGPGTRLLVL.